This T cell receptor (beta chain) was found in a study of blood T cell repertoires in COVID-19. Whole-study context: Nucleic acid was either cDNA or gDNA, and it came from T cells, B-cell-depleted T cells, or PBMCs.

In the source study's methods: By means of reference gene primer amplification, nucleated cell counts were estimated. TCRdb's table, derived via immunoSEQ multiplex PCR, lists solely in-frame clones and lacks some. V, J and clone size derive from that table, while D and trimming were established from the DNA sequence. There are some 210,000 clones in the sample; roughly 87% occur only once, and about 9.3% lies in the top ten. Sequencing input: PBMCs or T cells enriched from blood (not recorded which). The TCR comes from a man between 18 and 29 years old with acute COVID-19.

CDR3 region: CASSPPPLGSSNTGELFF. The CDR3 coding sequence is TGTGCCAGCAGCCCCCCCCCACTAGGAAGCTCGAACACCGGGGAGCTGTTTTTT. V is TRBV2 and J is TRBJ2-2, with a possible D match to TRBD2 (5 bases). The CDR3 runs to 18 residues. V was clipped by 6 bases and J by 0 bases, with 20 bases between them. The germline V gene encodes CDR1 SNHLY and CDR2 FYNNEI.